This TCR beta chain is drawn from a study of control samples from healthy donors and cancer patients. Sequenced by immunoSEQ multiplex PCR; TCRdb stores in-frame clones only, minus some. Of about 130,000 clones listed, 75% to 95% were seen once; the top ten hold approximately 9%. CDR3 size: 18 residues. CDR1 MDHEN and CDR2 SYDVKM come from the germline V gene. Trimming took 4 bases from V and 4 from J, leaving 23 bases between them. Sequencing used blood. The V and J genes are TRBV28 and TRBJ2-1; perhaps TRBD1 as D (5 bases). The source of this sequence is a young man in good health. The CDR3 reads CASSSHGRNQGRYNEQFF. CDR3 bases: TGTGCCAGCAGTTCCCATGGCAGAAATCAGGGCAGATACAATGAGCAGTTCTTC.